A single sample is the source of the 23 T cell receptor beta chains below, sequenced in a study of blood T cell repertoires in COVID-19. The protocol was immunoSEQ multiplex PCR, while the TCRdb copy is restricted to in-frame clones and leaves out a portion. The profile shows about 270,000 clones, about 90% of them singletons. Sequencing was performed on peripheral blood. The receptor source for this set is a woman aged 30 to 39 with COVID-19, enrolled during active disease.

About this clone itself: This sample also contains other DNA sequences that code for the same CDR3. The chain uses TRBV6-5 and TRBJ1-6, with 10 bases aligning to TRBD1. Germline V gives CDR1 MNHEY, CDR2 SVGAGI. Losses at the gene ends were 6 bases for V and 7 bases for J; bases not matched to a gene: 3. This CDR3 is 14 amino acids long. DNA for the CDR3: TGTGCCAGCAGCCCGGGACAGGGGAATTCACCCCTCCACTTT. Translating gives CASSPGQGNSPLHF.

The chain uses TRBV7-2 and TRBJ1-6, with D possibly being TRBD1 (6 bases). The CDR3 extends over 14 amino acids. CDR1 and CDR2 (germline): SGHTA, FQGNSA. The germline V and J ends were trimmed by 7 bases and 7 bases, with 14 bases remaining between them. The CDR3 region has the DNA TGTGCCAGCACCGTCATTCAGGGGAATTCACCCCTCCACTTT. This codes for CASTVIQGNSPLHF.

The rearrangement links TRBV2 to TRBJ2-2; 9 positions agree with TRBD1. V lost 4 bases to trimming and J lost 3 bases; unmatched junction nucleotides: 3. The CDR3 totals 15 residues. Germline loops: CDR1 SNHLY, CDR2 FYNNEI. The CDR3 reads CASSADRGHTGELFF. In DNA form, the CDR3 reads TGTGCCAGCAGTGCGGACAGGGGCCACACCGGGGAGCTGTTTTTT.

The chain recombines TRBV4-1 with TRBJ2-1; a weak D match, TRBD2 (6 bases). The ends were cut back, 2 bases at V and 5 bases at J, with 13 bases in the middle. The germline V gene encodes CDR1 MGHRA and CDR2 YSYEKL. This CDR3 comprises 15 residues. The CDR3 nucleotides are TGCGCCAGCAGCCAACCCGGGACTTGGAACAATGAGCAGTTCTTC. Translated, it gives CASSQPGTWNNEQFF.

The chain is built from TRBV29-1 and TRBJ2-1; weak D call: TRBD1 (6 bases). The germline gives CDR1 SQVTM, CDR2 ANQGSEA. V shed 6 bases and J shed 4 bases, with 19 bases lying between them. CDR3 length: 15 residues. CDR3 DNA: TGCAGCGTCCCCAATTTGGGGGCCCCATACAATGAGCAGTTCTTC. Amino acids: CSVPNLGAPYNEQFF.

The V and J genes are TRBV6-5 and TRBJ2-1; TRBD2 aligns across 11 bases. The CDR3 has 15 residues. CDR1 MNHEY and CDR2 SVGAGI come from the germline V gene. Trimming took 2 bases from V and 8 from J; bases not matched to a gene: 5. CDR3 loop: CASSYLAGGVDEQFF. The CDR3 nucleotides read TGTGCCAGCAGTTACCTAGCGGGGGGCGTCGATGAGCAGTTCTTC.

The CDR3 nucleotides read TGTGCCAGCAGTTACGACAGAACTGGAAACACCATATATTTT. Its protein is CASSYDRTGNTIYF. V gene TRBV6-5 combines with J gene TRBJ1-3, with D possibly TRBD1 on 5 matching bases. The germline V and J ends were trimmed by 2 bases and 2 bases, with 7 bases remaining between them. From germline, CDR1 is MNHEY and CDR2 SVGAGI. The CDR3 runs 14 residues.

V gene TRBV2 combines with J gene TRBJ2-7, with 7 bases fitting TRBD1. J lost 5 bases, V lost 5 bases, and 3 bases had no gene match. CDR3 length: 12 residues. The germline gives CDR1 SNHLY, CDR2 FYNNEI. The CDR3 nucleotides are TGTGCCAGCAGTCGGGACAGTAACGAGCAGTACTTC. Its protein product is CASSRDSNEQYF.

The V call is TRBV11-2, the J call TRBJ2-1; TRBD2 aligns across 8 bases. This CDR3 comprises 17 residues. The germline V gene encodes CDR1 SGHAT and CDR2 FQNNGV. After removal of 6 bases from V and 3 bases from J, the junction contained 13 bases not matched to a gene. The chain's CDR3 is CASSPTSTGLVYNEQFF. The DNA of the CDR3 is TGTGCCAGCAGTCCAACCTCAACGGGACTAGTCTACAATGAGCAGTTCTTC.

V gene TRBV29-1 combines with J gene TRBJ1-1; D remains unclear. Trimming took 1 base from V and 1 from J, leaving 16 bases between them. CDR1 SQVTM and CDR2 ANQGSEA come from the germline V gene. The CDR3 is 16 residues long. CDR3 bases: TGCAGCGTTGAAGGGGAGATCACTAGATGGAACACTGAAGCTTTCTTT. Its protein product is CSVEGEITRWNTEAFF.

The chain combines TRBV4-1 with TRBJ1-4; the D gene is possibly TRBD1 (5 bases). The CDR3 is 16 amino acids. V shed 4 bases and J shed 7 bases, with 19 bases lying between them. Germline CDR1 is MGHRA and CDR2 is YSYEKL. The CDR3 DNA sequence: TGCGCCAGCAGCCTATCTGGGACCCCCGGGAGTGAAAAACTGTTTTTT. It is translated as CASSLSGTPGSEKLFF.

The chain is built from TRBV28 and TRBJ2-3, with TRBD1 matching over 9 bases. The germline CDR1 and CDR2 sequences are MDHEN and SYDVKM. This CDR3 comprises 16 residues. Trimming took 7 bases from V and 4 from J; bases not matched to a gene: 12. The CDR3 bases are TGTGCCAGCACTAAAACAGGGGGCGCTTTTTCAGATACGCAGTATTTT. As protein: CASTKTGGAFSDTQYF.

The J gene is TRBJ2-7, the V gene TRBV19, with a tentative D call TRBD1 (6 bases). The CDR3 length is 15 residues. Per germline, CDR1 LNHDA and CDR2 SQIVND (reference sequence). V lost 1 base to trimming and J lost 2 bases, with 12 bases between them. Here the CDR3 reads CASSIVGQQTYEQYF. DNA for the CDR3: TGTGCCAGTAGTATAGTAGGACAGCAAACCTACGAGCAGTACTTC.

This clone was detected once. This rearrangement joins TRBV19 to TRBJ2-5, with D tentatively TRBD2 (5 bases). Deletions cut 5 bases from V and 13 bases from J, with 14 bases between. The CDR3 is 11 residues long. From germline, CDR1 is LNHDA and CDR2 SQIVND (reference sequence). CDR3 sequence reads: CASSSAGVAYF. The CDR3 bases are TGTGCCAGTAGTTCCGCCGGGGTAGCGTACTTC.

The chain links TRBV19 to TRBJ1-1; D not resolved. The CDR3 is 17 residues long. In germline, CDR1 is LNHDA, CDR2 SQIVND (reference sequence). V lost 6 bases and J 2 bases, leaving 22 bases between the germline ends. The CDR3 is CASRPFGLGPANTEAFF. The CDR3 DNA sequence: TGTGCCAGTAGACCCTTCGGTCTGGGCCCGGCCAACACTGAAGCTTTCTTT.

This rearrangement joins TRBV6-5 to TRBJ1-5, with unresolved D. The CDR3 contains 15 residues. The V and J ends lost 0 bases and 9 bases respectively, with 15 bases between them. Germline CDR1 and CDR2: MNHEY and SVGAGI. The CDR3 coding sequence is TGTGCCAGCAGTTACTCAGTGACGGGTTCGTCGCCCCAGCATTTT. This encodes CASSYSVTGSSPQHF.

In DNA form, the CDR3 reads TGTGCCAGCAGCGCAGGGGCAACTGAAGCTTTCTTT. It is translated as CASSAGATEAFF. This sequence joins TRBV27 and TRBJ1-1; TRBD1 is a possible D gene (6 bases). This CDR3 region has 12 residues. Trimming removed 6 bases at V and 5 bases at J, with 10 bases between. The V gene's germline CDR1 is MNHEY and CDR2 SMNVEV (reference sequence).

The genes are TRBV4-1 and TRBJ2-7, with 8 bases matching TRBD1. This CDR3 comprises 17 residues. V gave up 3 bases and J gave up 3 bases; unmatched junction bases: 13. Germline-derived CDR1 and CDR2 are MGHRA and YSYEKL. CDR3 sequence reads: CASSHRPETGEFYEQYF. CDR3 sequence (DNA): TGCGCCAGCAGCCACCGGCCGGAGACAGGGGAATTCTACGAGCAGTACTTC.

The chain joins TRBV27 to TRBJ1-2, with TRBD1 identical over 8 bases. V lost 5 bases, J lost 4 bases, and 9 bases stayed unmatched. The CDR3 length is 15 residues. The germline V gene encodes CDR1 MNHEY and CDR2 SMNVEV (reference sequence). As DNA, the CDR3 is TGTGCCAGCAGTCCCGGACAGGGAAGACCCTATGGCTACACCTTC. This encodes CASSPGQGRPYGYTF.

This chain uses TRBV18 with TRBJ1-4; TRBD1 is a possible D gene (5 bases). The V gene's germline CDR1 is KGHSH and CDR2 LQKENI. Between the trimmed V and J ends, which lost 2 bases and 0 bases, there was a span of 10 bases. The CDR3 has 16 residues. This CDR3 is CASSPRQGSTNEKLFF. The DNA of the CDR3 is TGTGCCAGCTCACCAAGGCAGGGCTCAACTAATGAAAAACTGTTTTTT.

This clone turned up a few times. The V call is TRBV7-9, the J call TRBJ1-1; D not certain. Germline V gene lookup returns CDR1 SEHNR and CDR2 FQNEAQ (reference sequence). The CDR3 totals 13 residues. The V and J ends lost 4 bases and 8 bases respectively, with 14 bases between them. Here the CDR3 reads CASSSVAFPEAFF. The CDR3 coding sequence is TGTGCCAGCAGCTCTGTTGCGTTCCCCGAAGCTTTCTTT.

The chain employs TRBV18 and TRBJ1-1, with TRBD1 identical over 9 bases. This CDR3 contains 15 residues. Per the germline V gene, CDR1 is KGHSH and CDR2 is LQKENI. The V gene end was trimmed by 6 bases and the J gene end by 4 bases; junction bases not matched to a gene: 9. The CDR3: CASSQGQGGSTEAFF. CDR3 coding DNA: TGTGCCAGCTCCCAGGGACAGGGAGGTAGCACTGAAGCTTTCTTT. The full variable domain, its missing parts supplied by reference TRBV18 and TRBJ1-1, is NAGVMQNPRHLVRRRGQEARLRCSPMKGHSHVYWYRQLPEEGLKFMVYLQKENIIDESGMPKERFSAEFPKEGPSILRIQQVVRGDSAAYFCASSQGQGGSTEAFFGQGTRLTVV.

This chain links TRBV12-1 with TRBJ2-7; the D call TRBD1 from the table was never checked on the DNA. TRBV12-1 is designated a pseudogene. The CDR3 spans 16 residues. The CDR3 DNA reads as TGTGCCAGCAGCTTAACCGGGACAGGGGTGATCCACGAGCAGTACTTC. Protein product: CASSLTGTGVIHEQYF.